This record looks at one T cell receptor (beta chain) sequence and its context. Antigen unknown. TCRdb analysed the RACE reads with MiXCR anew, one entry per CDR3 protein. The data show more than 65,000 distinct CDR3 sequences, about 31% seen once. This specimen belongs to a study of human T cells and chemical hapten exposure. J lost 2 bases, V lost 5 bases, and 8 bases had no gene match. CDR3 length: 17 amino acids. Described time point: patch test 1, 2 weeks after DPC sensitization. Treatment reported: therapeutic diphenylcyclopropenone sensitization with weekly scalp DPC. Broader study findings: Unchanged with DPC sensitization were TCRs above 1 in 1000 frequency.

The rearrangement uses TRBV12-3 or TRBV12-4 and TRBJ2-1; 11 positions agree with TRBD2. The source is a man in his forties with alopecia areata. Some clones in this sample may be carry-over from other donors' samples. The sequencing here drew on whole blood, taken in connection with sensitization to the hapten diphenylcyclopropenone (DPC). The CDR3 is CASSAPGTSGPYNEQFF. The CDR3 DNA reads as TGTGCCAGCAGTGCCCCCGGGACTAGCGGTCCCTACAATGAGCAGTTCTTC.